This entry describes one T cell receptor (beta chain). Its antigen is not known. This table comes from immunoSEQ multiplex PCR, and its TCRdb copy is limited to in-frame clones, with some not included. The repertoire has tens of thousands of clones, 84% of them found once; the top ten carry about 30%. These data belong to a study of OX40 agonist ivuxolimab in advanced cancers. Study-level background: Patients took ivuxolimab, an agonistic anti-OX40 (CD134) antibody.

CDR1 and CDR2 (germline): PRHDT, FYEKMQ (reference sequence). V shed 1 base and J shed 7 bases, with 10 bases lying between them. The CDR3 runs 14 residues. Broader study findings: Blood T cells, both CD4+ and CD8+, expanded clonally by week 6 at 0.1 to 3.0 mg/kg.

The chain employs TRBV13 and TRBJ1-4; no clear D. The TCR was taken from an adult with an advanced solid tumor such as melanoma, head and neck, liver or kidney cancer. This sample comprised CD4+ or CD8+ T cells sorted from blood, obtained in a trial of the OX40 agonist ivuxolimab. CDR3 sequence reads: CASSLEREGEKLFF. The CDR3 DNA sequence: TGTGCCAGCAGCTTAGAGCGAGAGGGTGAAAAACTGTTTTTT.